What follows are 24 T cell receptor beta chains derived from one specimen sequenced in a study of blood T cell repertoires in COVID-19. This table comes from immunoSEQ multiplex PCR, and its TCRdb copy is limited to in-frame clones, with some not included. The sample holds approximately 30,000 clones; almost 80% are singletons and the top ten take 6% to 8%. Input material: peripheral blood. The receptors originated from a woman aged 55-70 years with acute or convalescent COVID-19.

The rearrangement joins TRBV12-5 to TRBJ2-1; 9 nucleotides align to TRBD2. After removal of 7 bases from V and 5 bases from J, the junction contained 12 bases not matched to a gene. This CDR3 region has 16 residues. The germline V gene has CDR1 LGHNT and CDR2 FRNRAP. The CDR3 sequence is CASAPQTSGYHNEQFF. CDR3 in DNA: TGTGCTAGTGCGCCCCAGACTAGCGGCTACCACAATGAGCAGTTCTTC. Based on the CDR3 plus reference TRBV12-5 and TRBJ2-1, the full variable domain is DARVTQTPRHKVTEMGQEVTMRCQPILGHNTVFWYRQTMMQGLELLAYFRNRAPLDDSGMPKDRFSAEMPDATLATLKIQPSEPRDSAVYFCASAPQTSGYHNEQFFGPGTRLTVL.

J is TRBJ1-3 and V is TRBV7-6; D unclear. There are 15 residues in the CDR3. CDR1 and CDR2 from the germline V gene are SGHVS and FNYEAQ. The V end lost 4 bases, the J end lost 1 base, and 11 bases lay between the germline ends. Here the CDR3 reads CASSSTPGSGNTIYF. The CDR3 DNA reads TGTGCCAGCAGCTCGACACCCGGATCTGGAAACACCATATATTTT.

The CDR3 DNA reads as TGTGCCAGCAGCCTACAGGGTCCAAACTATGGCTACACCTTC. Translating gives CASSLQGPNYGYTF. J is TRBJ1-2 and V is TRBV2; D is perhaps TRBD1 (6 bases). CDR3 length equals 14 residues. V dropped 6 bases and J dropped 2 bases, with 13 bases sitting between them. The germline V gene has CDR1 SNHLY and CDR2 FYNNEI.

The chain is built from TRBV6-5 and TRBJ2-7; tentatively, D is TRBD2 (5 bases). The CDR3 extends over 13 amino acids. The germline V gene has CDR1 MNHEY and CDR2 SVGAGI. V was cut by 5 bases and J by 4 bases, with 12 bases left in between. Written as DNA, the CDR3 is TGTGCCAGCAGTCACGGACTGATTTACGAGCAGTACTTC. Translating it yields CASSHGLIYEQYF.

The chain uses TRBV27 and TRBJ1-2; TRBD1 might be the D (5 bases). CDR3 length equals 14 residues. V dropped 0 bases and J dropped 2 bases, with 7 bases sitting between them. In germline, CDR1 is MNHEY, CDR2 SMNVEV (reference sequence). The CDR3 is CASSLSGGNYGYTF. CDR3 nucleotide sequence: TGTGCCAGCAGTTTATCCGGGGGAAACTATGGCTACACCTTC.

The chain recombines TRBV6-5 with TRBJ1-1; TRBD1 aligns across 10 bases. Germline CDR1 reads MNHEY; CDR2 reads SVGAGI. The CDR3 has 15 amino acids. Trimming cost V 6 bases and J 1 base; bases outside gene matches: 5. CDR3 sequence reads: CASRRTGGTNTEAFF. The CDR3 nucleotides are TGTGCCAGCAGACGGACAGGGGGAACGAACACTGAAGCTTTCTTT.

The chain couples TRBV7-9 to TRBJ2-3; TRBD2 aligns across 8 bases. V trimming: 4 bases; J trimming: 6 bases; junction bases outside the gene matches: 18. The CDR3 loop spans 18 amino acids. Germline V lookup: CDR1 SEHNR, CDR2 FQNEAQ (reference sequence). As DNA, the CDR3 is TGTGCCAGCAGCTCGCCAAGATCACCTGGACTAGCAGGTGATACGCAGTATTTT. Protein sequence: CASSSPRSPGLAGDTQYF.

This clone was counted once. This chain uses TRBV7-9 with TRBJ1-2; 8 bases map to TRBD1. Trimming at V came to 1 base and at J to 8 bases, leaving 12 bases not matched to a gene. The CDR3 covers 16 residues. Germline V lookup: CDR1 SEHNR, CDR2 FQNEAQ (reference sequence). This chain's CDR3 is CASSLDLQGAVEGYTF. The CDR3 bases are TGTGCCAGCAGCTTAGATCTGCAGGGGGCTGTGGAGGGCTACACCTTC. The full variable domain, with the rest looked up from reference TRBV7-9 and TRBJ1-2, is DTGVSQNPRHKITKRGQNVTFRCDPISEHNRLYWYRQTLGQGPEFLTYFQNEAQLEKSRLLSDRFSAERPKGSFSTLEIQRTEQGDSAMYLCASSLDLQGAVEGYTFGSGTRLTVV.

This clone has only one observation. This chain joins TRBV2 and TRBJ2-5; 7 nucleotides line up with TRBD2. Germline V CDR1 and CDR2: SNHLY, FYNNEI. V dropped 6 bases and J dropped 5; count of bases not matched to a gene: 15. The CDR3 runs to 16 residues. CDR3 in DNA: TGTGCCAGCAGGGGGGTCTTATGGACTAGACCTGAGACCCAGTACTTC. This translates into CASRGVLWTRPETQYF. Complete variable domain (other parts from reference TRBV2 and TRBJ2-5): EPEVTQTPSHQVTQMGQEVILRCVPISNHLYFYWYRQILGQKVEFLVSFYNNEISEKSEIFDDQFSVERPDGSNFTLKIRSTKLEDSAMYFCASRGVLWTRPETQYFGPGTRLLVL.

The chain's CDR3 is CASSTPSTGNYGYTF. The CDR3 DNA reads as TGTGCCAGCAGTACACCTTCGACAGGGAACTATGGCTACACCTTC. This chain links TRBV28 with TRBJ1-2, with 7 positions matching TRBD1. Per germline, CDR1 MDHEN and CDR2 SYDVKM. V was clipped by 5 bases and J by 2 bases; unmatched bases: 8. The CDR3 is made up of 15 amino acids.

This CDR3 reads CASSGGSRGGNTIYF. The CDR3 nucleotides are TGTGCCAGCAGTGGAGGGTCCCGAGGTGGAAACACCATATATTTT. The rearrangement links TRBV2 to TRBJ1-3, with D uncertain. The CDR3 has 15 amino acids. V lost 4 bases to trimming and J lost 3 bases, with 13 bases between them. Germline values: CDR1 SNHLY, CDR2 FYNNEI.

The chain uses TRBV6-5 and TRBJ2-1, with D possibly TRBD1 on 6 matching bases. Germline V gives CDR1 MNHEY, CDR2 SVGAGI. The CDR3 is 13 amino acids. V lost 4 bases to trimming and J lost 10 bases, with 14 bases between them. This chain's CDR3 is CASSLTGSGEQFF. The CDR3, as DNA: TGTGCCAGCAGTTTAACAGGGTCCGGGGAGCAGTTCTTC.

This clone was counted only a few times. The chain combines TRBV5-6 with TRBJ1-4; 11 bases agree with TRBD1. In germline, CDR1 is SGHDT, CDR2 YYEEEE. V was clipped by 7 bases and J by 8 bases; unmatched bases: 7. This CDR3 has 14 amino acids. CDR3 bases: TGTGCCAGCTTCCGCTGGACAGGGGGCGAAAAACTGTTTTTT. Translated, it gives CASFRWTGGEKLFF.

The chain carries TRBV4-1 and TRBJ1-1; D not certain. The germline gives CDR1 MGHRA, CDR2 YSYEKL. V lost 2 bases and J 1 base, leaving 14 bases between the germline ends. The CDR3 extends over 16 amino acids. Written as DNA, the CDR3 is TGCGCCAGCAGCCAACTCCAGGTATCGTCGAACACTGAAGCTTTCTTT. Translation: CASSQLQVSSNTEAFF.

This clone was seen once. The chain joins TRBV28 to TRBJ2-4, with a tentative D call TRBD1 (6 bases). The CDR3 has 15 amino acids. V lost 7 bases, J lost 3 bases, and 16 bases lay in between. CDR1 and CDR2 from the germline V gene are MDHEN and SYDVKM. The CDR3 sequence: CASTPVRGGKNIQYF. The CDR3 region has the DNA TGTGCCAGCACCCCAGTCAGGGGTGGCAAAAACATTCAGTACTTC.

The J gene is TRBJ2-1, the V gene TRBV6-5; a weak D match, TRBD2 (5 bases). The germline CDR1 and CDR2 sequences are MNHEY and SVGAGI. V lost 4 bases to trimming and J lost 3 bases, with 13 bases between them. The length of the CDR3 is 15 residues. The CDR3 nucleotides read TGTGCCAGCAGTTTAAACGGGGTCGGCTACAATGAGCAGTTCTTC. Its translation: CASSLNGVGYNEQFF.

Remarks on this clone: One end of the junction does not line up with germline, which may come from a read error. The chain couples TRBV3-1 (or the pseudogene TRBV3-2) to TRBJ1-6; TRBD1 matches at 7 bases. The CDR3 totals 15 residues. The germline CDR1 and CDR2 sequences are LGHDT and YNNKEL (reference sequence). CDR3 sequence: CASTQGRQGRSPLHF. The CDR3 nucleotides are TGTGCCAGCACCCAAGGGCGACAGGGACGGTCACCCCTCCACTTT.

Written as DNA, the CDR3 is TGTGCCAGCAGCGCCTTGGGGGCGGGAAAACTGTTTTTT. This translates into CASSALGAGKLFF. The rearrangement joins TRBV9 to TRBJ1-4; maybe TRBD1 (6 bases). The germline V gene encodes CDR1 SGDLS and CDR2 YYNGEE. V was clipped by 3 bases and J by 10 bases, with 13 bases between them. This CDR3 has 13 amino acids.

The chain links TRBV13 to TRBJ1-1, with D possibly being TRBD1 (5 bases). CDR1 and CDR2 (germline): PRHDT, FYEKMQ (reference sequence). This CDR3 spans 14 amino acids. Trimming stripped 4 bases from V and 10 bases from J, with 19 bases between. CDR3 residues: CASSYGPSSQGAFF. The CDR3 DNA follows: TGTGCCAGCAGCTATGGACCGTCGTCCCAGGGAGCTTTCTTT.

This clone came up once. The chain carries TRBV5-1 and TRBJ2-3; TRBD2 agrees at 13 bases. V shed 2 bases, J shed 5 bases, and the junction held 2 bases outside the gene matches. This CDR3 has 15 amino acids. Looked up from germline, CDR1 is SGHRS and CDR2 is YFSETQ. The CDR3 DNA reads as TGCGCCAGCAGCTTACTAGCGGGGGGGATAGATACGCAGTATTTT. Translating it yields CASSLLAGGIDTQYF.

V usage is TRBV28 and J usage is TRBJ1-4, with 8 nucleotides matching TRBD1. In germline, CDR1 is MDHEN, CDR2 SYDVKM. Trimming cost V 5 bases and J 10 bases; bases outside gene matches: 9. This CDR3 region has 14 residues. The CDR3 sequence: CASSPTGALGKLFF. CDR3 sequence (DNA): TGTGCCAGCAGTCCGACAGGGGCCTTAGGAAAACTGTTTTTT.

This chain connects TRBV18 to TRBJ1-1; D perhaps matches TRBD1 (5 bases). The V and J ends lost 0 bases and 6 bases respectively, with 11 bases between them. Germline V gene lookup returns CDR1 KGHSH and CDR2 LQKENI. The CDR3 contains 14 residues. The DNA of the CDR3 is TGTGCCAGCTCACCACCGGGGGGTCGGGCTGAAGCTTTCTTT. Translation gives CASSPPGGRAEAFF.

In DNA, the CDR3 is TGTGCCAGTAGTATAGGAGGGCCCGAGCAGTACTTC. Protein product: CASSIGGPEQYF. The V and J genes are TRBV19 and TRBJ2-7, with a tentative D call TRBD2 (5 bases). CDR1 is LNHDA, CDR2 SQIVND, per germline (reference sequence). V shed 1 base and J shed 6 bases, with 7 bases lying between them. CDR3 size: 12 residues.

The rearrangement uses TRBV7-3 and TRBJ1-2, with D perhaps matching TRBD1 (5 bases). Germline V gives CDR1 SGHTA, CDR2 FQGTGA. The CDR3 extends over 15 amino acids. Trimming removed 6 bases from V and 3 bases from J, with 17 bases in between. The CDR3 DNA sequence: TGTGCCAGCAGGAAAAGTGACAGCCCCTACTATGGCTACACCTTC. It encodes CASRKSDSPYYGYTF. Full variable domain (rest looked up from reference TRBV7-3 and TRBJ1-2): GAGVSQTPSNKVTEKGKYVELRCDPISGHTALYWYRQSLGQGPEFLIYFQGTGAADDSGLPNDRFFAVRPEGSVSTLKIQRTERGDSAVYLCASRKSDSPYYGYTFGSGTRLTVV.